These 3 T cell receptor beta chains were sequenced from one sample in a study of identical twins. TCRdb re-called the 5' RACE reads with MiXCR, one entry per CDR3 protein. The sample holds 500,000 to 600,000 distinct CDR3 sequences, roughly a fifth seen once. Another study also made use of these data, one on T cells expressing NK-cell markers.

Sample: CD4+ T cells sorted from blood. These receptors were obtained from a woman between 18 and 29 years old in good health.

This clonotype was seen many times. The CDR3 loop reads CSVAPGQNTGELFF. DNA of the CDR3: TGCAGCGTTGCTCCAGGGCAGAACACCGGGGAGCTGTTTTTT. The chain combines TRBV29-1 with TRBJ2-2; tentatively, D is TRBD1 (5 bases). The CDR3 runs 14 residues. CDR1 is SQVTM, CDR2 ANQGSEA, per germline. With 4 bases removed from V and 1 base from J, the gap between germline ends came to 10 bases.

J is TRBJ1-2 and V is TRBV6-1, with a possible D match to TRBD1 (6 bases). The CDR3 is made up of 14 amino acids. V was trimmed by 5 bases and J by 8 bases, leaving 18 bases between them. The germline V gene has CDR1 MNHNS and CDR2 SASEGT. The CDR3 loop reads CASSTRRGARGYTF. In DNA, the CDR3 is TGTGCCAGCAGTACCCGGCGGGGGGCGAGGGGCTACACCTTC.

This clonotype appeared a few times. The chain joins TRBV5-1 to TRBJ2-3; D is unresolved. The CDR3 sequence is 14 residues long. Germline values: CDR1 SGHRS, CDR2 YFSETQ. V was trimmed by 0 bases and J by 3 bases, leaving 8 bases between them. CDR3 residues: CASSLGEITDTQYF. Here the CDR3 DNA reads TGCGCCAGCAGCTTGGGTGAGATTACAGATACGCAGTATTTT.